The 28 T cell receptor beta chains presented below share a single source sample, sequenced in a study of identical twins. One entry per CDR3 protein results from TCRdb running MiXCR on the 5' RACE reads. This sample has a few hundred thousand distinct CDR3 sequences, with more than 20% found just once. Another study also made use of these data, one on T cells expressing NK-cell markers.

Sequencing input: CD4+ T cells sorted from blood. The receptors were gathered from a woman aged 18-35 years in good health.

This chain joins TRBV6-5 and TRBJ1-4; no reliable D call. The V and J ends lost 5 bases and 6 bases respectively, with 25 bases between them. CDR1 and CDR2 (germline): MNHEY, SVGAGI. This CDR3 has 18 amino acids. The CDR3 region is CASSISPDFGKSDEKLFF. In nucleotides, the CDR3 is TGTGCCAGCAGTATCTCGCCCGACTTTGGGAAGAGTGATGAAAAACTGTTTTTT.

J is TRBJ2-2 and V is TRBV5-1; D possibly corresponds to TRBD1 (6 bases). The CDR3 sequence is 14 residues long. V lost 6 bases and J 2 bases, leaving 11 bases between the germline ends. Per germline, CDR1 SGHRS and CDR2 YFSETQ. The CDR3, as DNA: TGCGCCAGCAATCAGGGGACCAACACCGGGGAGCTGTTTTTT. Residues: CASNQGTNTGELFF.

V gene TRBV5-1 combines with J gene TRBJ2-1; D remains ambiguous. Trimming removed 6 bases from V and 0 bases from J, with 10 bases in between. CDR1 and CDR2 (germline): SGHRS, YFSETQ. CDR3 length: 14 residues. The CDR3 DNA is TGCGCCAGCACACCCATTAGCTCCTACAATGAGCAGTTCTTC. This encodes CASTPISSYNEQFF.

The chain links TRBV12-3 or TRBV12-4 to TRBJ2-3, with a tentative D call TRBD1 (6 bases). The V gene lost 8 bases and the J gene lost 4 bases, with 19 bases spanning the gap. This CDR3 is 15 amino acids long. The CDR3 reads CASGVSRGGADTQYF. The CDR3 DNA is TGTGCCAGCGGGGTTAGCCGTGGGGGCGCAGATACGCAGTATTTT.

CDR3 nucleotides: TGTGCCAGCAGTGAAAGGACTAGCGGTCAATACGAGCAGTACTTC. Its translation: CASSERTSGQYEQYF. The rearrangement links TRBV25-1 to TRBJ2-7; TRBD2 matches at 10 bases. Per the germline V gene, CDR1 is MGHDK and CDR2 is SYGVNS. V shed 2 bases, J shed 4 bases, and the junction held 5 bases outside the gene matches. The CDR3 covers 15 residues.

This clonotype is a singleton in its sample. The chain couples TRBV19 to TRBJ2-1; D is possibly TRBD1 or TRBD2 (6 bases each). The germline V gene has CDR1 LNHDA and CDR2 SQIVND (reference sequence). V was cut by 7 bases and J by 3 bases, with 19 bases left in between. This CDR3 region has 16 residues. The CDR3 loop is CASTLRGQADYNEQFF. DNA for the CDR3: TGTGCCAGTACCCTGCGGGGACAAGCCGACTACAATGAGCAGTTCTTC.

This chain joins TRBV12-3 or TRBV12-4 and TRBJ1-6; D might be TRBD1 (5 bases). V dropped 7 bases and J dropped 0 bases, with 16 bases sitting between them. The CDR3 sequence is 17 residues long. The CDR3 spells CASTWSGDGSYNSPLHF. The CDR3 nucleotides are TGTGCCAGCACTTGGAGCGGGGACGGCTCCTATAATTCACCCCTCCACTTT.

A few counts support this clonotype. The rearrangement joins TRBV20-1 to TRBJ2-3; TRBD2 might be the D (6 bases). CDR1 is DFQATT and CDR2 is SNEGSKA in the germline V gene (reference sequence). There are 13 residues in the CDR3. Between the trimmed V and J ends, which lost 5 bases and 2 bases, there was a span of 11 bases. The CDR3 region is CSAAGRNTDTQYF. CDR3 DNA sequence: TGCAGTGCTGCGGGACGGAACACAGATACGCAGTATTTT.

This clonotype came up a few times. The chain employs TRBV24-1 and TRBJ2-3; 13 bases match TRBD2. The CDR3 length is 15 residues. V gave up 9 bases and J gave up 3 bases; unmatched junction bases: 5. Germline V gives CDR1 KGHDR, CDR2 SFDVKD. CDR3 loop: CATGGLAGHTDTQYF. The CDR3 nucleotides are TGTGCCACCGGGGGACTAGCGGGACATACAGATACGCAGTATTTT.

The chain is built from TRBV18 and TRBJ2-2, with TRBD2 identical over 14 bases. This CDR3 is built from 18 residues. Germline values: CDR1 KGHSH, CDR2 LQKENI. After removal of 4 bases from V and 5 bases from J, the junction contained 9 bases not matched to a gene. CDR3 residues: CASSLGLAGGLATGELFF. The CDR3 DNA sequence: TGTGCCAGCTCACTTGGACTAGCGGGGGGCCTAGCGACCGGGGAGCTGTTTTTT.

The table lists this clonotype with a few counts. The chain links TRBV12-3 or TRBV12-4 to TRBJ2-2; tentative D call: TRBD1 (5 bases). Trimming removed 8 bases at V and 5 bases at J, with 18 bases between. The length of the CDR3 is 15 residues. CDR3 region: CASCLARDLTGELFF. CDR3 bases: TGTGCCAGCTGCCTGGCCAGGGATTTAACCGGGGAGCTGTTTTTT.

V is TRBV7-8 and J is TRBJ2-1, with no clear D. V was trimmed by 8 bases and J by 5 bases, leaving 10 bases between them. Germline V gene sequence: CDR1 SGHVS, CDR2 FQNEAQ. CDR3 length equals 12 residues. CDR3 protein: CASGLAHNEQFF. Written as DNA, the CDR3 is TGTGCCAGCGGCCTCGCCCACAATGAGCAGTTCTTC.

The chain is built from TRBV6-5 and TRBJ2-3, with 9 bases that match TRBD2. The CDR3 covers 17 residues. Germline V gives CDR1 MNHEY, CDR2 SVGAGI. The V and J ends lost 0 bases and 0 bases, in that order; junction bases with no gene match: 4. CDR3 sequence reads: CASSYSLAGASTDTQYF. CDR3 nucleotides: TGTGCCAGCAGTTACTCGTTAGCGGGGGCGAGCACAGATACGCAGTATTTT.

The chain couples TRBV20-1 to TRBJ2-1; TRBD2 matches 7 bases. From germline, CDR1 is DFQATT and CDR2 SNEGSKA (reference sequence). V gave up 3 bases and J gave up 0 bases; unmatched junction bases: 8. CDR3 length: 16 residues. The CDR3 protein is CSASLRLARSYNEQFF. In DNA form, the CDR3 reads TGCAGTGCTAGTCTGAGACTAGCCCGCTCCTACAATGAGCAGTTCTTC.

The sample holds a few counts of this clonotype. The chain recombines TRBV9 with TRBJ2-3; possible D gene TRBD2, 5 bases. The germline V gene has CDR1 SGDLS and CDR2 YYNGEE. This CDR3 spans 14 amino acids. The V end was cut by 0 bases, the J end by 5 bases, with 10 bases between. The CDR3 region is CASSVDPGVDTQYF. CDR3 DNA: TGTGCCAGCAGCGTAGACCCCGGGGTAGATACGCAGTATTTT.

This clonotype was counted ten times or more. The chain links TRBV12-3 or TRBV12-4 to TRBJ2-1; 13 positions match TRBD2. V trimming: 6 bases; J trimming: 6 bases; junction bases outside the gene matches: 2. The CDR3 totals 14 residues. CDR3 DNA sequence: TGTGCCAGCAGCAGGACTAGCGGGAGCAATGAGCAGTTCTTC. Protein: CASSRTSGSNEQFF.

A few counts support this clonotype. The chain joins TRBV20-1 to TRBJ2-7, with TRBD1 identical over 8 bases. With V trimmed by 6 bases and J by 1 base, 5 bases remained unmatched. CDR1 is DFQATT and CDR2 is SNEGSKA in the germline V gene (reference sequence). This CDR3 comprises 13 residues. The CDR3 DNA sequence: TGCAGTGCCTTGACAGGGGAATCCTACGAGCAGTACTTC. The encoded protein is CSALTGESYEQYF.

This clonotype was counted a few times. This chain uses TRBV12-5 with TRBJ1-5, with 9 bases that match TRBD1. The CDR3 has 14 residues. V lost 6 bases and J lost 6; bases outside the gene matches: 6. Germline V gene data show CDR1 as LGHNT and CDR2 as FRNRAP. CDR3 loop: CASGMTGGGQPQHF. The CDR3 nucleotides read TGTGCTAGTGGAATGACAGGGGGGGGTCAGCCCCAGCATTTT.

The chain links TRBV7-2 to TRBJ2-7, with D possibly TRBD2 on 5 matching bases. Per germline, CDR1 SGHTA and CDR2 FQGNSA. The CDR3 runs to 15 residues. V lost 1 base to trimming and J lost 2 bases, with 12 bases between them. The CDR3 region has the DNA TGTGCCAGCAGCTTAGGAGGGCTCCAGCCCTACGAGCAGTACTTC. Protein product: CASSLGGLQPYEQYF. Using reference TRBV7-2 and TRBJ2-7 for the parts outside the CDR3, the full variable domain is GAGVSQSPSNKVTEKGKDVELRCDPISGHTALYWYRQSLGQGLEFLIYFQGNSAPDKSGLPSDRFSAERTGGSVSTLTIQRTQQEDSAVYLCASSLGGLQPYEQYFGPGTRLTVT.

The CDR3 is CASSLVSGSLSDTQYF. DNA for the CDR3: TGTGCCAGCAGCTTAGTTAGCGGGAGCTTGTCAGATACGCAGTATTTT. The chain links TRBV7-8 to TRBJ2-3; the match to TRBD2 covers 9 bases. The CDR3 contains 16 residues. CDR1 SGHVS and CDR2 FQNEAQ come from the germline V gene. V trimming: 1 base; J trimming: 4 bases; junction bases outside the gene matches: 6. The full variable domain, its missing parts supplied by reference TRBV7-8 and TRBJ2-3, is GAGVSQSPRYKVAKRGQDVALRCDPISGHVSLFWYQQALGQGPEFLTYFQNEAQLDKSGLPSDRFFAERPEGSVSTLKIQRTQQEDSAVYLCASSLVSGSLSDTQYFGPGTRLTVL.

The rearrangement links TRBV6-1 to TRBJ2-3; tentative D call: TRBD2 (6 bases). The germline V and J ends were trimmed by 6 bases and 9 bases, with 19 bases remaining between them. Per germline, CDR1 MNHNS and CDR2 SASEGT. This CDR3 spans 14 amino acids. The CDR3 is CASSLSWGESTQYF. The CDR3 DNA is TGTGCCAGCAGCCTATCCTGGGGGGAGTCAACGCAGTATTTT.

This clonotype turned up a few times. This chain joins TRBV18 and TRBJ1-1, with 7 bases identical to TRBD1. This CDR3 region has 15 residues. Germline V gene data show CDR1 as KGHSH and CDR2 as LQKENI. J gave up 5 bases and V 5 bases, and 11 bases lay outside the gene matches. This CDR3 is CASSVHRGKGTEAFF. The CDR3 bases are TGTGCCAGCTCAGTACACAGGGGTAAGGGGACTGAAGCTTTCTTT.

The V call is TRBV9, the J call TRBJ2-7, with D tentatively TRBD2 (6 bases). The length of the CDR3 is 15 residues. V was cut by 6 bases and J by 2 bases, with 18 bases left in between. Germline V lookup: CDR1 SGDLS, CDR2 YYNGEE. The CDR3 loop is CASTTGGSGPYEQYF. The DNA for the CDR3 is TGTGCCAGCACCACTGGGGGTAGCGGTCCCTACGAGCAGTACTTC.

The gene calls are TRBV5-1 and TRBJ2-7; D remains unclear. The CDR3 runs to 15 residues. Germline V CDR1 and CDR2: SGHRS, YFSETQ. The ends were cut back, 0 bases at V and 9 bases at J, with 19 bases in the middle. CDR3 residues: CASSLGPFSQSVQYF. The CDR3 DNA sequence: TGCGCCAGCAGCTTGGGGCCTTTTTCCCAGAGTGTGCAGTACTTC.

This chain uses TRBV25-1 with TRBJ2-7; 9 bases fit TRBD2. V gave up 6 bases and J gave up 2 bases; unmatched junction bases: 8. The V gene's germline CDR1 is MGHDK and CDR2 SYGVNS. The CDR3 extends over 15 amino acids. DNA of the CDR3: TGTGCCAGCAGCCCTTCTAGCGGGGCAACCTACGAGCAGTACTTC. Residues: CASSPSSGATYEQYF.

This clonotype has a handful of counts. The rearrangement joins TRBV20-1 to TRBJ2-5, with 8 bases fitting TRBD2. CDR3 length: 13 amino acids. After removal of 5 bases from V and 4 bases from J, the junction contained 6 bases not matched to a gene. Germline V CDR1 and CDR2: DFQATT, SNEGSKA (reference sequence). CDR3 nucleotide sequence: TGCAGTGCTTCCTTAGCGGGGAGAGAGACCCAGTACTTC. It specifies CSASLAGRETQYF.

This chain joins TRBV20-1 and TRBJ2-1, with D possibly TRBD2 on 5 matching bases. This CDR3 is 12 amino acids long. CDR1 is DFQATT, CDR2 SNEGSKA, per germline (reference sequence). V was trimmed by 3 bases and J by 9 bases, leaving 12 bases between them. The CDR3 here is CSASEGVAEQFF. The CDR3 DNA reads as TGCAGTGCTAGTGAGGGAGTCGCTGAGCAGTTCTTC.

This chain joins TRBV5-7 and TRBJ2-3; TRBD2 matches 10 bases. TRBV5-7 carries the ORF label, with uncertain function. With V trimmed by 4 bases and J by 5 bases, 13 bases remained unmatched. The CDR3 has 17 amino acids. The CDR3 nucleotides are TGTGCCAGCAGCCCCAGGCCTAGCGGGAGCATCGGAGATACGCAGTATTTT. Its translation: CASSPRPSGSIGDTQYF.